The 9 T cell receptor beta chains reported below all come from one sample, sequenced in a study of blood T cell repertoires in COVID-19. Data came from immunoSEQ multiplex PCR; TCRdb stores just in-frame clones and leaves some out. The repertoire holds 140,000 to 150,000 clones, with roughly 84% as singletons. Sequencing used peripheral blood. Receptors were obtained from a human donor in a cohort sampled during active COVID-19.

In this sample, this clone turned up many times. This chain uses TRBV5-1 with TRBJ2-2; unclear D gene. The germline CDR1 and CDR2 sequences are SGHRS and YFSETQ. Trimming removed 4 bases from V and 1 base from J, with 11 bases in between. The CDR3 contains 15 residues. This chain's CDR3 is CASSPERLNTGELFF. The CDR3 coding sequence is TGCGCCAGCAGCCCGGAGCGCTTGAACACCGGGGAGCTGTTTTTT. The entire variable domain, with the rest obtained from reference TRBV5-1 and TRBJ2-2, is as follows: KAGVTQTPRYLIKTRGQQVTLSCSPISGHRSVSWYQQTPGQGLQFLFEYFSETQRNKGNFPGRFSGRQFSNSRSEMNVSTLELGDSALYLCASSPERLNTGELFFGEGSRLTVL.

DNA for the CDR3: TGTGCTAGTGGTTTGGATGCGTCACAGTACTTC. Its protein product is CASGLDASQYF. V is TRBV12-5 and J is TRBJ2-5; D is undetermined. V was cut by 1 base and J by 11 bases, with 8 bases left in between. CDR1 and CDR2 from the germline V gene are LGHNT and FRNRAP. The CDR3 length is 11 residues.

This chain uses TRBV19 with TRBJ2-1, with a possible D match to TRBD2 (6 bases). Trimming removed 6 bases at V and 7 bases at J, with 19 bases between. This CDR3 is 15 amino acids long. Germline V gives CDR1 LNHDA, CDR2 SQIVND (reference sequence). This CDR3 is CASSTVEGRGNEQFF. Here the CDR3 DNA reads TGTGCCAGTAGCACCGTGGAGGGCCGGGGAAATGAGCAGTTCTTC. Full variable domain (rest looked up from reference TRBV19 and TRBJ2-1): DGGITQSPKYLFRKEGQNVTLSCEQNLNHDAMYWYRQDPGQGLRLIYYSQIVNDFQKGDIAEGYSVSREKKESFPLTVTSAQKNPTAFYLCASSTVEGRGNEQFFGPGTRLTVL.

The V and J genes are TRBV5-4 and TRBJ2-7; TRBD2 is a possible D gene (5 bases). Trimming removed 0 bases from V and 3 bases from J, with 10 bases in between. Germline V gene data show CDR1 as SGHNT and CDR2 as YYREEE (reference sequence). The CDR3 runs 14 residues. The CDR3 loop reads CASSLAGYRYEQYF. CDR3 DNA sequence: TGTGCCAGCAGCTTGGCGGGATACCGCTACGAGCAGTACTTC. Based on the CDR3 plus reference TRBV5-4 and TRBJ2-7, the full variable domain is ETGVTQSPTHLIKTRGQQVTLRCSSQSGHNTVSWYQQALGQGPQFIFQYYREEENGRGNFPPRFSGLQFPNYSSELNVNALELDDSALYLCASSLAGYRYEQYFGPGTRLTVT.

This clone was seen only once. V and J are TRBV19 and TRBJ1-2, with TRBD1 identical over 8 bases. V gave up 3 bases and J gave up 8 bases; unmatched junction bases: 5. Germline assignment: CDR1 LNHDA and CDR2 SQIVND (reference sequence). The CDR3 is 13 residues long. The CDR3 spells CASSMTGAYGYTF. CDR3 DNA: TGTGCCAGTAGTATGACAGGGGCTTACGGCTACACCTTC.

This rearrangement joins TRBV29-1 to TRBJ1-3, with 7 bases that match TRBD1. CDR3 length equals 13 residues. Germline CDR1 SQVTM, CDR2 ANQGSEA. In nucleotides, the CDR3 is TGCGGATGCCCCGAGGGGGCAGGAAACACCATATATTTT. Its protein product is CGCPEGAGNTIYF.

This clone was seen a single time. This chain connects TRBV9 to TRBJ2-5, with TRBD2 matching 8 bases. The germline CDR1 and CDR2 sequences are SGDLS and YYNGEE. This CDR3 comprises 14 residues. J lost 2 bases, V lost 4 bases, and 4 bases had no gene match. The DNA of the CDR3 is TGTGCCAGCAGCCATCCGGGGGGGCAAGAGACCCAGTACTTC. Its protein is CASSHPGGQETQYF.

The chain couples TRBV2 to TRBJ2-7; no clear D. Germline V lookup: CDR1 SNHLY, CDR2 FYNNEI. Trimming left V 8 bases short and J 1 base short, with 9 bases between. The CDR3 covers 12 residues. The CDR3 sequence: CASGVRSYEQYV. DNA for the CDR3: TGTGCCAGCGGAGTACGGTCCTACGAGCAGTACGTC.

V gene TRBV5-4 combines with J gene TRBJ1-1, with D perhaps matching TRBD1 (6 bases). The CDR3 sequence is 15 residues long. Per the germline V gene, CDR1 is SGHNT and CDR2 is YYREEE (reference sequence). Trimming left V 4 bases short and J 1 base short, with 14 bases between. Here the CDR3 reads CASSQLDSPNTEAFF. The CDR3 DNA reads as TGTGCCAGCAGCCAGCTGGACAGTCCGAACACTGAAGCTTTCTTT.